These T cell receptor beta chains were read from a single sample in a study of beta chain features in type 1 diabetes. The protocol was immunoSEQ multiplex PCR, while the TCRdb copy is restricted to in-frame clones and leaves out a portion. The table lists hundreds of thousands of clones, around a sixth of them singletons. Sequencing was done on a sample of naive CD4+ T cells from blood. These receptor sequences come from a man aged 18-30 years in good health. Each CDR3 is given with its conserved first and last residue. The order of the fields is J gene, V gene, clone size, D gene, CDR3 protein, CDR3 DNA. D genes are given only for firm matches. Size values are once, few and many counts, or a class for expanded clones, and some rows have none.

>TRBJ2-1|TRBV9|NA|TRBD1
CASSVAPQGVFTEQFF
TGTGCCAGCAGCGTAGCGCCGCAGGGGGTATTCACTGAGCAGTTCTTC
>TRBJ2-7|TRBV6-1|NA|TRBD1
CASSEAGQGTLQYF
TGTGCCAGCAGTGAAGCGGGACAGGGTACGTTGCAGTACTTC
>TRBJ1-1|TRBV30|NA|NA
CAWGRRANTEAFF
TGTGCCTGGGGCCGCCGGGCGAACACTGAAGCTTTCTTT
>TRBJ1-3|TRBV30|few|NA
CAWSLGKRGNTIYF
TGTGCCTGGAGTCTAGGGAAACGTGGAAACACCATATATTTT
>TRBJ2-3|TRBV4-3|few|TRBD1
CASSQDFGQAHSTDTQYF
TGCGCCAGCAGCCAAGATTTCGGACAGGCCCATAGCACAGATACGCAGTATTTT
>TRBJ2-1|TRBV9|NA|NA
CASSVKDSLLYNEQFF
TGTGCCAGCAGCGTAAAGGACAGCCTACTTTACAATGAGCAGTTCTTC
>TRBJ2-1|TRBV9|few|TRBD2
CASSVSGTSGSGQFF
TGTGCCAGCAGCGTTTCCGGGACTAGCGGGAGCGGTCAGTTCTTC
>TRBJ1-2|TRBV10-3|NA|NA
CAIRMLGREKYGYTF
TGTGCCATCAGGATGCTGGGCAGGGAAAAATATGGCTACACCTTC
>TRBJ2-7|TRBV7-6|few|TRBD1
CASSLSGTGLSYEQYF
TGTGCCAGCAGCTTATCCGGGACAGGGTTGTCCTACGAGCAGTACTTC
>TRBJ1-5|TRBV6-5|NA|NA
CASSHRENQPQHF
TGTGCCAGCAGTCATAGAGAGAATCAGCCCCAGCATTTT
>TRBJ2-1|TRBV7-2|NA|NA
CASSLGVGISYNEQFF
TGTGCCAGCAGCTTGGGGGTCGGAATTTCCTACAATGAGCAGTTCTTC
>TRBJ2-3|TRBV10-3|NA|NA
CAISGSTDTQYF
TGTGCCATCAGCGGTAGCACAGATACGCAGTATTTT
>TRBJ1-5|TRBV15|few|NA
CATSPARRRQPQHF
TGTGCCACCAGCCCAGCCCGTCGCCGACAGCCCCAGCATTTT
>TRBJ2-7|TRBV4-3|few|NA
CASSQEMMQAPYEQYF
TGCGCCAGCAGCCAAGAAATGATGCAGGCCCCCTACGAGCAGTACTTC
>TRBJ2-1|TRBV5-1|NA|NA
CASSLVAGNEQFF
TGCGCCAGCAGCTTGGTTGCGGGCAATGAGCAGTTCTTC
>TRBJ2-3|TRBV4-3|NA|NA
CASSQSSHEITQYF
TGCGCCAGCAGCCAGTCTAGTCACGAGATTACGCAGTATTTT
>TRBJ2-3|TRBV27|few|NA
CASSFTGPDTQYF
TGTGCCAGCAGTTTTACAGGGCCAGATACGCAGTATTTT
>TRBJ2-7|TRBV7-9|NA|NA
CASSFVGYEQYF
TGTGCCAGCAGCTTCGTAGGGTACGAGCAGTACTTC
>TRBJ1-2|TRBV7-9|NA|TRBD1
CASSFTGAGYTF
TGTGCCAGCAGCTTCACAGGGGCCGGCTACACCTTC
>TRBJ2-2|TRBV18|few|TRBD1
CASSPDRGAMRELFF
TGTGCCAGCTCACCGGACAGGGGTGCCATGAGGGAGCTGTTTTTT
>TRBJ2-7|TRBV25-1|few|NA
CASSEGVGRRSSYEQYF
TGTGCCAGCAGTGAAGGGGTAGGGCGAAGGAGCTCCTACGAGCAGTACTTC
>TRBJ2-7|TRBV5-1|NA|NA
CASSLGTLSSSYEQYF
TGCGCCAGCAGCTTGGGTACGTTATCTAGCTCCTACGAGCAGTACTTC
>TRBJ2-6|TRBV9|few|NA
CASSVQVSGANVLTF
TGTGCCAGCAGCGTTCAGGTCTCTGGGGCCAACGTCCTGACTTTC
>TRBJ2-7|TRBV7-3|NA|TRBD1
CASSRHRDSHEQYF
TGTGCCAGCAGCAGACACCGGGACAGCCACGAGCAGTACTTC
>TRBJ2-1|TRBV5-1|NA|TRBD2
CASSLVPTSGRDEQFF
TGCGCCAGCAGCTTGGTCCCCACCAGCGGGAGAGATGAGCAGTTCTTC
>TRBJ2-7|TRBV11-1|NA|NA
CASSLQQAHEQYF
TGTGCCAGCAGCTTACAGCAGGCCCACGAGCAGTACTTC
>TRBJ2-3|TRBV29-1|few|NA
CSVVGPAADTQYF
TGCAGCGTTGTCGGACCCGCGGCAGATACGCAGTATTTT
>TRBJ2-5|TRBV9|few|TRBD2
CASSVKRGGVETQYF
TGTGCCAGCAGCGTAAAGCGGGGGGGCGTGGAGACCCAGTACTTC
>TRBJ2-3|TRBV13|NA|TRBD1
CASSSTRDRGGSDTQYF
TGTGCCAGCAGCTCAACCCGGGACAGGGGTGGATCAGATACGCAGTATTTT
>TRBJ1-1|TRBV6-5|NA|NA
CASCLGSPEAFF
TGTGCCAGCTGCCTGGGATCACCCGAAGCTTTCTTT
>TRBJ2-1|TRBV13|few|NA
CASSLRQAVSSYNEQFF
TGTGCCAGCAGCTTACGCCAGGCTGTGAGCTCCTACAATGAGCAGTTCTTC
>TRBJ1-5|TRBV4-3|few|NA
CASSHNGVIGQPQHF
TGCGCCAGCAGCCACAACGGAGTAATCGGTCAGCCCCAGCATTTT
>TRBJ1-3|TRBV7-2|NA|NA
CASSLALTGGNTIYF
TGTGCCAGCAGCTTAGCGTTGACAGGAGGAAACACCATATATTTT
>TRBJ1-1|TRBV5-1|few|TRBD1
CASRTQGWNTEAFF
TGCGCCAGCCGGACACAGGGGTGGAACACTGAAGCTTTCTTT